These 28 T cell receptor beta chains were all obtained from the same sample, sequenced in a study of identifying expanded T cells in peripheral blood. Produced via immunoSEQ multiplex PCR; TCRdb's table is partial and in-frame only. The profile shows more than 55,000 clones, 80% to 90% of them singletons. The sequenced sample was blood. These receptors all stem from a person between 18 and 75 years old in good health.

V gene TRBV14 combines with J gene TRBJ1-2; D is possibly TRBD1 (6 bases). Trimming removed 0 bases at V and 8 bases at J, with 10 bases between. The CDR3 totals 13 residues. Germline CDR1 and CDR2: SGHDN and FVKESK. CDR3 residues: CASSQDRGFGYTF. DNA for the CDR3: TGTGCCAGCAGCCAAGACAGGGGCTTCGGCTACACCTTC. The whole variable domain, remainder taken from reference TRBV14 and TRBJ1-2, is EAGVTQFPSHSVIEKGQTVTLRCDPISGHDNLYWYRRVMGKEIKFLLHFVKESKQDESGMPNNRFLAERTGGTYSTLKVQPAELEDSGVYFCASSQDRGFGYTFGSGTRLTVV.

About this clone: Mismatch with germline at one junction end may stem from a read error. The chain employs TRBV28 and TRBJ1-2, with D hard to call. CDR3 length: 11 amino acids. Germline V gene sequence: CDR1 MDHEN, CDR2 SYDVKM. This CDR3 reads CASSPNYGYTF. CDR3 nucleotides: TGTGCCAGCAGCCCTAATTATGGCTACACCTTC.

As concerns this clone: At one of its ends the junction is not consistent with the germline gene, which may arise from a read error. This chain links TRBV15 with TRBJ2-2; tentatively, D is TRBD1 or TRBD2 (5 bases each). The CDR3 has 13 residues. Germline CDR1 reads LNHNV; CDR2 reads YYDKDF (reference sequence). DNA of the CDR3: TGTGCCACCAGCAGGGAAGACTCGGGACGGCCGCTTTTT. It yields the protein CATSREDSGRPLF.

This rearrangement joins TRBV6-4 to TRBJ2-2; TRBD2 matches at 8 bases. Germline V gene sequence: CDR1 MRHNA, CDR2 SNTAGT. The V and J ends lost 0 bases and 3 bases, in that order; junction bases with no gene match: 0. The CDR3 is 15 amino acids. This CDR3 reads CASSDSRGDTGELFF. In DNA form, the CDR3 reads TGTGCCAGCAGTGACTCGCGGGGGGACACCGGGGAGCTGTTTTTT.

This rearrangement joins TRBV14 to TRBJ2-7; no definite D call. CDR3 length equals 12 residues. Per the germline V gene, CDR1 is SGHDN and CDR2 is FVKESK. Trimming pared 1 base from V and 4 bases from J, leaving 5 bases between. CDR3 sequence: CASSQVTYEQYF. The CDR3 coding sequence is TGTGCCAGCAGCCAAGTAACTTACGAGCAGTACTTC.

The chain has TRBV10-3 and TRBJ1-2; 9 positions match TRBD1. CDR1 is ENHRY and CDR2 is SYGVKD in the germline V gene. The V and J ends lost 7 bases and 8 bases, in that order; junction bases with no gene match: 17. CDR3 length: 16 residues. CDR3 sequence (DNA): TGTGCCATCATGGGGGACAGGGACTCCGCTACGTGGGGCTACACCTTC. Its translation is CAIMGDRDSATWGYTF.

The genes are TRBV28 and TRBJ2-1; 9 positions agree with TRBD1. The germline CDR1 and CDR2 sequences are MDHEN and SYDVKM. The CDR3 has 16 residues. J lost 2 bases, V lost 6 bases, and 8 bases had no gene match. CDR3 sequence: CASRKQGALTYNEQFF. The CDR3 DNA reads as TGTGCCAGCAGGAAACAGGGGGCGCTGACCTACAATGAGCAGTTCTTC.

The V call is TRBV28, the J call TRBJ1-4; D is perhaps TRBD1 (6 bases). The germline V gene encodes CDR1 MDHEN and CDR2 SYDVKM. V was shortened by 5 bases and J by 8 bases, with 21 bases between the two germline ends. CDR3 size: 16 residues. The CDR3 DNA reads TGTGCCAGCAGTCCCCAATCAGGGGTGTTTTGGGAAAAACTGTTTTTT. Its translation: CASSPQSGVFWEKLFF. Full variable domain (rest looked up from reference TRBV28 and TRBJ1-4): DVKVTQSSRYLVKRTGEKVFLECVQDMDHENMFWYRQDPGLGLRLIYFSYDVKMKEKGDIPEGYSVSREKKERFSLILESASTNQTSMYLCASSPQSGVFWEKLFFGSGTQLSVL.

V gene TRBV9 combines with J gene TRBJ2-5; D might be TRBD1 (6 bases). V lost 4 bases and J 2 bases, leaving 12 bases between the germline ends. CDR1 and CDR2 from the germline V gene are SGDLS and YYNGEE. This CDR3 spans 14 amino acids. CDR3 nucleotides: TGTGCCAGCAGCCTTACAGGGCGGCAAGAGACCCAGTACTTC. This translates into CASSLTGRQETQYF. The full variable domain, its missing parts supplied by reference TRBV9 and TRBJ2-5, is DSGVTQTPKHLITATGQRVTLRCSPRSGDLSVYWYQQSLDQGLQFLIQYYNGEERAKGNILERFSAQQFPDLHSELNLSSLELGDSALYFCASSLTGRQETQYFGPGTRLLVL.

CDR3 sequence: CAALSSGLAGAQAYEQYF. In nucleotides, the CDR3 is TGTGCCGCATTATCCTCGGGACTAGCGGGTGCCCAAGCCTACGAGCAGTACTTC. V usage is TRBV28 and J usage is TRBJ2-7, with TRBD2 matching 12 bases. Germline loops: CDR1 MDHEN, CDR2 SYDVKM. The junction had 19 bases not matched to a gene; V was cut back by 11 bases and J by 2 bases. This CDR3 is 18 amino acids long.

The V and J genes are TRBV10-3 and TRBJ2-3; D is perhaps TRBD2 (5 bases). The CDR3 loop spans 16 amino acids. CDR1 and CDR2 from the germline V gene are ENHRY and SYGVKD. Trimming cost V 2 bases and J 2 bases, with 14 bases left between them. DNA for the CDR3: TGTGCCATCAGTGAGGGCGAGCGGAGGCTCACAGATACGCAGTATTTT. Protein product: CAISEGERRLTDTQYF.

This chain joins TRBV18 and TRBJ1-2, with D possibly being TRBD1 (5 bases). V lost 2 bases, J lost 3 bases, and 7 bases lay in between. The CDR3 runs to 13 residues. The germline V gene has CDR1 KGHSH and CDR2 LQKENI. CDR3: CASSPDSHYGYTF. CDR3 bases: TGTGCCAGCTCACCAGACAGTCACTATGGCTACACCTTC.

The chain joins TRBV7-9 to TRBJ2-7; the D call may be TRBD1 or TRBD2 (5 bases each). CDR3 length: 15 amino acids. Germline V gives CDR1 SEHNR, CDR2 FQNEAQ (reference sequence). Trimming cost V 5 bases and J 1 base, with 15 bases left between them. CDR3 amino acids: CASSEGSVLSYEQYF. CDR3 bases: TGTGCCAGCAGCGAGGGGAGCGTTCTTTCCTACGAGCAGTACTTC.

There are a few counts of this clone. The chain has TRBV29-1 and TRBJ2-2, with a tentative D call TRBD1 (5 bases). Deletions cut 6 bases from V and 3 bases from J, with 14 bases between. Germline values: CDR1 SQVTM, CDR2 ANQGSEA. CDR3 length: 14 amino acids. CDR3 sequence reads: CSVQSPRDTGELFF. In DNA form, the CDR3 reads TGCAGCGTCCAGTCTCCCAGGGACACCGGGGAGCTGTTTTTT.

The J gene is TRBJ2-1, the V gene TRBV29-1; TRBD1 aligns across 7 bases. Per the germline V gene, CDR1 is SQVTM and CDR2 is ANQGSEA. With 3 bases clipped from V and 0 bases from J, the junction kept 8 bases outside the gene matches. The CDR3 sequence is 16 residues long. The CDR3 spells CSVDVVTGVSYNEQFF. The CDR3 bases are TGCAGCGTTGATGTTGTTACAGGGGTCTCCTACAATGAGCAGTTCTTC.

This clone was seen a handful of times. The chain employs TRBV4-2 and TRBJ2-5; 11 bases match TRBD2. The CDR3 is 17 amino acids. CDR1 LGHNA and CDR2 YNFKEQ come from the germline V gene. The J segment lost 2 bases and the V segment lost 3 bases, leaving 8 bases of the junction unmatched. Here the CDR3 DNA reads TGTGCCAGCAGCCACCAAACTAGCGGGGGAGGTCAAGAGACCCAGTACTTC. It codes for CASSHQTSGGGQETQYF.

This chain links TRBV6-1 with TRBJ2-7, with TRBD2 as a possible D gene (6 bases). The CDR3 spans 15 residues. CDR1 is MNHNS and CDR2 is SASEGT in the germline V gene. Trimming left V 3 bases short and J 0 bases short, with 12 bases between. Here the CDR3 reads CASSEEASASYEQYF. CDR3 nucleotides: TGTGCCAGCAGTGAGGAGGCTAGCGCCTCCTACGAGCAGTACTTC.

This chain connects TRBV5-1 to TRBJ2-1; D gene ambiguous. In germline, CDR1 is SGHRS, CDR2 YFSETQ. The V end was cut by 0 bases, the J end by 5 bases, with 18 bases between. This CDR3 contains 17 residues. The CDR3 region is CASSLEVLVPANNEQFF. CDR3 sequence (DNA): TGCGCCAGCAGCTTGGAGGTTCTGGTCCCCGCTAACAATGAGCAGTTCTTC. The entire variable domain, with the rest obtained from reference TRBV5-1 and TRBJ2-1, is as follows: KAGVTQTPRYLIKTRGQQVTLSCSPISGHRSVSWYQQTPGQGLQFLFEYFSETQRNKGNFPGRFSGRQFSNSRSEMNVSTLELGDSALYLCASSLEVLVPANNEQFFGPGTRLTVL.

V usage is TRBV6-4 and J usage is TRBJ2-6; 7 bases fit TRBD1. CDR1 and CDR2 from the germline V gene are MRHNA and SNTAGT. Germline trimming cut 5 bases from V and 4 bases from J; bases unmatched to any gene: 11. CDR3 length: 17 amino acids. The CDR3 region is CASSSHPGGRGANVLTF. The CDR3 DNA is TGTGCCAGCAGTTCACACCCAGGGGGAAGGGGGGCCAACGTCCTGACTTTC.

DNA of the CDR3: TGTGCCAGCAGCGTTCGGGACTCTTACAATGAGCAGTTCTTC. Its protein is CASSVRDSYNEQFF. The genes are TRBV27 and TRBJ2-1, with a possible D match to TRBD2 (6 bases). Germline CDR1 and CDR2: MNHEY and SMNVEV (reference sequence). This CDR3 comprises 14 residues. V was cut by 6 bases and J by 4 bases, with 13 bases left in between.

The chain has TRBV5-5 and TRBJ2-7, with TRBD1 matching 8 bases. There are 15 residues in the CDR3. V was clipped by 1 base and J by 2 bases; unmatched bases: 5. Germline CDR1 and CDR2: SGHKS and YYEKEE (reference sequence). The CDR3, as DNA: TGTGCCAGCAGCTTGCAACTGGGACAGGCCTACGAGCAGTACTTC. Translation gives CASSLQLGQAYEQYF.

This rearrangement joins TRBV28 to TRBJ2-7; D remains ambiguous. The CDR3 consists of 13 residues. CDR1 and CDR2 from the germline V gene are MDHEN and SYDVKM. V was pared by 2 bases and J by 3 bases, with 8 bases between. The CDR3 coding sequence is TGTGCCAGCAGTTTAACCTGGGGCTACGAGCAGTACTTC. It translates to CASSLTWGYEQYF.

The chain joins TRBV11-3 to TRBJ2-1, with a possible D match to TRBD2 (5 bases). The CDR3 is 16 amino acids. Germline V gene data show CDR1 as SGHNT and CDR2 as YENEEA. V lost 5 bases, J lost 0 bases, and 14 bases lay in between. CDR3 region: CASSLYSENSYNEQFF. CDR3 DNA sequence: TGTGCCAGCAGCCTATATAGCGAGAACTCCTACAATGAGCAGTTCTTC.

This clone was observed a few times. The V and J genes are TRBV6-1 and TRBJ2-7; a possible D gene is TRBD2 (6 bases). The CDR3 is 15 amino acids. Trimming shortened V by 2 bases and J by 0 bases, and 11 bases separated the two germline ends. The germline gives CDR1 MNHNS, CDR2 SASEGT. The CDR3 protein is CASSELEGSSYEQYF. CDR3 sequence (DNA): TGTGCCAGCAGTGAACTGGAGGGGAGCTCCTACGAGCAGTACTTC.

The V call is TRBV7-3, the J call TRBJ1-1, with 9 bases aligning to TRBD1. V gave up 5 bases and J gave up 4 bases; unmatched junction bases: 5. CDR1 and CDR2 (germline): SGHTA, FQGTGA. The CDR3 covers 14 residues. In nucleotides, the CDR3 is TGTGCCAGCAGCACGACAGGGGGGCTCACTGAAGCTTTCTTT. This gives the protein CASSTTGGLTEAFF.

The genes are TRBV6-5 and TRBJ2-2; no clear D gene. Trimming took off 6 bases at V and 4 bases at J, with 6 bases between the two ends. The CDR3 contains 12 residues. Germline V gives CDR1 MNHEY, CDR2 SVGAGI. The CDR3 loop reads CASSQTTGELFF. CDR3 coding DNA: TGTGCCAGCAGCCAAACCACCGGGGAGCTGTTTTTT.

The J gene is TRBJ1-3, the V gene TRBV28, with 7 bases fitting TRBD1. Trimming cost V 7 bases and J 0 bases; bases outside gene matches: 12. The CDR3 runs 17 residues. Germline-derived CDR1 and CDR2 are MDHEN and SYDVKM. The CDR3, as DNA: TGTGCCAGCATAGAACAGCCAGGGGGACGCTCTGGAAACACCATATATTTT. It is translated as CASIEQPGGRSGNTIYF. The full variable domain, its missing parts supplied by reference TRBV28 and TRBJ1-3, is DVKVTQSSRYLVKRTGEKVFLECVQDMDHENMFWYRQDPGLGLRLIYFSYDVKMKEKGDIPEGYSVSREKKERFSLILESASTNQTSMYLCASIEQPGGRSGNTIYFGEGSWLTVV.

The rearrangement uses TRBV30 and TRBJ1-5, with 10 bases fitting TRBD1. The J segment lost 3 bases and the V segment lost 5 bases, leaving 1 base of the junction unmatched. This CDR3 comprises 13 residues. CDR1 and CDR2 from the germline V gene are GTSNPN and SVGIG (reference sequence). The CDR3 loop is CAWGTGVNQPQHF. CDR3 DNA sequence: TGTGCCTGGGGGACAGGGGTCAATCAGCCCCAGCATTTT.